This T cell receptor (beta chain) emerged from a study of T cell repertoires in cytomegalovirus infection. Study details: The authors used CMV epitopes that were HLA-C-restricted (recently identified) and HLA-B-restricted (well studied). Matching HLA type, along with CMV infection, was indicated by public TCR beta signatures. Study-level findings and limits: CMV carriers with the relevant HLA were identified by cumulative public TCR beta family frequency. CMV-specific TCR beta clonotypes restricted by HLA-C were the ones dominating the ex vivo response.

Deletions cut 6 bases from V and 4 bases from J, with 10 bases between. Germline assignment: CDR1 SQVTM and CDR2 ANQGSEA. The CDR3 covers 12 residues. MiXCR, run by TCRdb on the reads, gives a single entry per CDR3 protein. The sample records some 50,000 distinct CDR3 sequences, 20% to 25% being singletons. This clonotype was counted a few times. The target antigen is unknown. Sequencing used CD8+ T cells from cultured PBMCs, obtained from culture after CMV antigen stimulation. The TCR was taken from a human donor in good health (CMV status not recorded). Some clones in this sample may be carry-over from other donors' samples. The chain joins TRBV29-1 to TRBJ2-1; maybe TRBD1 (6 bases). The CDR3 sequence: CSVETGYNEQFF. In DNA, the CDR3 is TGCAGCGTGGAGACAGGTTACAATGAGCAGTTCTTC.